The 24 T cell receptor beta chains listed next were all sequenced from one sample in a study of cytomegalovirus exposure and HLA in healthy donors. 60 Vbeta and 13 Jbeta primers were used in PCR. Using immunoSEQ multiplex PCR, the repertoire was profiled, and TCRdb retains in-frame clones only, with some absent. Among 150,000 to 200,000 clones listed, over 60% were seen once. The sequenced sample consisted of PBMCs. The receptors shown here come from a man in his fifties in good health and CMV-seropositive.

The chain links TRBV4-1 to TRBJ1-6; D gene uncertain. V lost 1 base to trimming and J lost 5 bases, with 3 bases between them. The germline gives CDR1 MGHRA, CDR2 YSYEKL. This CDR3 region has 13 residues. The CDR3 DNA reads TGCGCCAGCAGCCAAGCTGATAATTCACCCCTCCACTTT. Protein: CASSQADNSPLHF.

The sample holds one count of this clone. The chain combines TRBV28 with TRBJ1-5, with a possible D match to TRBD1 (5 bases). The germline V gene encodes CDR1 MDHEN and CDR2 SYDVKM. CDR3 length: 15 amino acids. The V end lost 5 bases, the J end lost 7 bases, and 18 bases lay between the germline ends. The CDR3 sequence is CASSPPNRIGQPQHF. The DNA for the CDR3 is TGTGCCAGCAGTCCTCCGAACAGGATCGGGCAGCCCCAGCATTTT. The entire variable domain, with the rest obtained from reference TRBV28 and TRBJ1-5, is as follows: DVKVTQSSRYLVKRTGEKVFLECVQDMDHENMFWYRQDPGLGLRLIYFSYDVKMKEKGDIPEGYSVSREKKERFSLILESASTNQTSMYLCASSPPNRIGQPQHFGDGTRLSIL.

A few counts support this clone. The sample has other DNA sequences that encode this CDR3 too. This chain links TRBV19 with TRBJ1-5, with D unclear. This CDR3 spans 14 amino acids. Germline CDR1 is LNHDA and CDR2 is SQIVND (reference sequence). Between the trimmed V and J ends, which lost 6 bases and 2 bases, there was a span of 11 bases. Written as DNA, the CDR3 is TGTGCCAGTAGCCTGCGGGCCGGCAATCAGCCCCAGCATTTT. It translates to CASSLRAGNQPQHF.

This chain joins TRBV4-1 and TRBJ2-2; 7 bases line up with TRBD2. V lost 0 bases and J lost 5; bases outside the gene matches: 9. The V gene's germline CDR1 is MGHRA and CDR2 YSYEKL. This CDR3 is 17 amino acids long. CDR3 nucleotide sequence: TGCGCCAGCAGCCAAGATCAGGCGGGGGTTCGAACCGGGGAGCTGTTTTTT. This gives the protein CASSQDQAGVRTGELFF.

The chain links TRBV18 to TRBJ2-1, with 8 bases identical to TRBD2. The CDR3 is made up of 15 amino acids. Germline CDR1 is KGHSH and CDR2 is LQKENI. The junction had 2 bases not matched to a gene; V was cut back by 0 bases and J by 4 bases. CDR3 sequence reads: CASSPPSGTYNEQFF. The CDR3 DNA reads as TGTGCCAGCTCACCACCTAGCGGGACATACAATGAGCAGTTCTTC.

The CDR3 loop is CASSLGLYGYTF. DNA of the CDR3: TGTGCCAGCAGCTTAGGTCTCTATGGCTACACCTTC. The chain has TRBV11-2 and TRBJ1-2; D gene unclear. CDR1 is SGHAT, CDR2 FQNNGV, per germline. With 1 base removed from V and 4 bases from J, the gap between germline ends came to 4 bases. This CDR3 has 12 residues.

This sequence joins TRBV19 and TRBJ2-1; TRBD1 aligns across 7 bases. The germline V gene encodes CDR1 LNHDA and CDR2 SQIVND (reference sequence). The CDR3 is 13 residues long. Trimming removed 4 bases from V and 7 bases from J; junction bases left unmatched: 4. The CDR3 DNA reads TGTGCCAGTAGTAAGGGCAGGGGGAATGAGCAGTTCTTC. Amino acid sequence: CASSKGRGNEQFF.

A note on this clone: Compared with germline, one end of the junction differs, possibly owing to a read error. This specimen includes other DNA sequences encoding the same CDR3. This chain connects TRBV2 to TRBJ1-1; the D is unclear. The CDR3 spans 15 residues. Germline CDR1 SNHLY, CDR2 FYNNEI. Here the CDR3 reads CASSEGRQLNTEAFF. CDR3 sequence (DNA): TGTGCCAGCAGTGAAGGGAGGCAGCTGAATACTGAAGCTTTCTTT. Based on the CDR3 plus reference TRBV2 and TRBJ1-1, the full variable domain is EPEVTQTPSHQVTQMGQEVILRCVPISNHLYFYWYRQILGQKVEFLVSFYNNEISEKSEIFDDQFSVERPDGSNFTLKIRSTKLEDSAMYFCASSEGRQLNTEAFFGQGTRLTVV.

The chain joins TRBV7-2 to TRBJ2-3, with TRBD2 identical over 9 bases. The CDR3 is 15 residues long. The ends lost 5 bases at V and 2 bases at J; junction bases unmatched: 5. Germline V gene sequence: CDR1 SGHTA, CDR2 FQGNSA. The DNA for the CDR3 is TGTGCCAGCAGCCGCCGACTAGCGGACACAGATACGCAGTATTTT. This codes for CASSRRLADTDTQYF.

The rearrangement links TRBV28 to TRBJ1-5; unclear D gene. Trimming cost V 3 bases and J 4 bases, with 13 bases left between them. This CDR3 has 15 residues. Germline V lookup: CDR1 MDHEN, CDR2 SYDVKM. The CDR3 DNA follows: TGTGCCAGCAGTTTTGACTTCGGGAGGAATCAGCCCCAGCATTTT. Translating it yields CASSFDFGRNQPQHF. The variable domain in full, completed from reference TRBV28 and TRBJ1-5, reads DVKVTQSSRYLVKRTGEKVFLECVQDMDHENMFWYRQDPGLGLRLIYFSYDVKMKEKGDIPEGYSVSREKKERFSLILESASTNQTSMYLCASSFDFGRNQPQHFGDGTRLSIL.

The V and J genes are TRBV18 and TRBJ1-5; 7 bases map to TRBD1. CDR1 KGHSH and CDR2 LQKENI come from the germline V gene. The CDR3 loop spans 13 amino acids. The V and J ends lost 3 bases and 11 bases, in that order; junction bases with no gene match: 7. The CDR3 reads CASSPGTALAQHF. As DNA, the CDR3 is TGTGCCAGCTCACCCGGGACAGCCCTGGCCCAGCATTTT.

The J gene is TRBJ1-1, the V gene TRBV27; no reliable D call. Deletions cut 5 bases from V and 0 bases from J, with 13 bases between. Germline V CDR1 and CDR2: MNHEY, SMNVEV (reference sequence). This CDR3 region has 15 residues. The CDR3 DNA is TGTGCCAGCAGTCCCCCCAGTAAAATGAACACTGAAGCTTTCTTT. This encodes CASSPPSKMNTEAFF.

This clone was counted a few times. J is TRBJ1-5 and V is TRBV2; D ambiguous. V was clipped by 5 bases and J by 4 bases, with 9 bases between them. CDR3 size: 13 residues. Per the germline V gene, CDR1 is SNHLY and CDR2 is FYNNEI. DNA of the CDR3: TGTGCCAGCAGTCGTAGCCATAATCAGCCCCAGCATTTT. Encoded protein: CASSRSHNQPQHF.

V usage is TRBV19 and J usage is TRBJ2-1, with 9 bases aligning to TRBD2. V lost 10 bases and J lost 3; bases outside the gene matches: 4. This CDR3 has 13 amino acids. CDR1 and CDR2 (germline): LNHDA, SQIVND (reference sequence). The CDR3 sequence: CATAGGVYNEQFF. CDR3 DNA: TGTGCCACCGCGGGGGGGGTCTACAATGAGCAGTTCTTC. Combining the CDR3 with reference TRBV19 and TRBJ2-1 gives the whole variable domain DGGITQSPKYLFRKEGQNVTLSCEQNLNHDAMYWYRQDPGQGLRLIYYSQIVNDFQKGDIAEGYSVSREKKESFPLTVTSAQKNPTAFYLCATAGGVYNEQFFGPGTRLTVL.

The rearrangement links TRBV5-1 to TRBJ2-1, with TRBD2 identical over 14 bases. Trimming took 3 bases from V and 4 from J; bases not matched to a gene: 6. This CDR3 has 17 amino acids. The V gene's germline CDR1 is SGHRS and CDR2 YFSETQ. CDR3 sequence reads: CASSWGLAGARYNEQFF. Here the CDR3 DNA reads TGCGCCAGCAGCTGGGGACTAGCGGGGGCGAGATACAATGAGCAGTTCTTC.

The chain is built from TRBV6-5 and TRBJ2-3; D gene unclear. The CDR3 runs to 14 residues. V was cut by 2 bases and J by 1 base, with 7 bases left in between. Germline V CDR1 and CDR2: MNHEY, SVGAGI. CDR3 DNA: TGTGCCAGCAGTTACCCCCCTGGCACAGATACGCAGTATTTT. It yields the protein CASSYPPGTDTQYF.

This clone was observed a handful of times. J is TRBJ2-1 and V is TRBV19; 8 bases map to TRBD2. The CDR3 is made up of 15 amino acids. Germline values: CDR1 LNHDA, CDR2 SQIVND (reference sequence). The V and J ends lost 1 base and 8 bases, in that order; junction bases with no gene match: 7. The CDR3 DNA is TGTGCCAGTAGTATAGGGGGCGGGGGGAGGCATGAGCAGTTCTTC. This sequence encodes CASSIGGGGRHEQFF.

This clone was recorded a few times. The gene calls are TRBV30 and TRBJ1-1; unclear D gene. This CDR3 contains 13 residues. Germline V lookup: CDR1 GTSNPN, CDR2 SVGIG (reference sequence). The V and J ends lost 4 bases and 2 bases respectively, with 11 bases between them. CDR3 loop: CAWTRRGNTEAFF. The CDR3, as DNA: TGTGCCTGGACCCGGAGAGGAAACACTGAAGCTTTCTTT.

The chain recombines TRBV7-2 with TRBJ2-4, with D perhaps TRBD1 (5 bases). Germline CDR1 reads SGHTA; CDR2 reads FQGNSA. Trimming pared 5 bases from V and 1 base from J, leaving 12 bases between. This CDR3 comprises 15 residues. CDR3 sequence reads: CASSPGGAAKNIQYF. DNA of the CDR3: TGTGCCAGCAGCCCGGGTGGGGCGGCCAAAAACATTCAGTACTTC. Based on the CDR3 plus reference TRBV7-2 and TRBJ2-4, the full variable domain is GAGVSQSPSNKVTEKGKDVELRCDPISGHTALYWYRQSLGQGLEFLIYFQGNSAPDKSGLPSDRFSAERTGGSVSTLTIQRTQQEDSAVYLCASSPGGAAKNIQYFGAGTRLSVL.

The chain has TRBV5-5 and TRBJ1-5, with TRBD1 matching over 7 bases. The CDR3 has 15 amino acids. Losses at the gene ends were 0 bases for V and 5 bases for J; bases not matched to a gene: 5. The germline gives CDR1 SGHKS, CDR2 YYEKEE (reference sequence). In nucleotides, the CDR3 is TGTGCCAGCAGCTTGGTACCAGGGGGTTATCAGCCCCAGCATTTT. The encoded protein is CASSLVPGGYQPQHF.

The chain links TRBV5-6 to TRBJ1-1, with D unclear. V was shortened by 1 base and J by 1 base, with 8 bases between the two germline ends. The CDR3 loop spans 14 amino acids. CDR1 SGHDT and CDR2 YYEEEE come from the germline V gene. For the CDR3, the DNA is TGTGCCAGCAGCTTGCCGACTGGGAACACTGAAGCTTTCTTT. Translating it yields CASSLPTGNTEAFF.

V and J are TRBV6-1 and TRBJ1-6; no definite D call. Trimming pared 6 bases from V and 7 bases from J, leaving 10 bases between. The CDR3 runs to 13 residues. Germline CDR1 reads MNHNS; CDR2 reads SASEGT. The CDR3 loop is CASSPDMNSPLHF. The CDR3 bases are TGTGCCAGCAGCCCCGACATGAATTCACCCCTCCACTTT.

V is TRBV25-1 and J is TRBJ2-2, with D possibly matching TRBD2 (5 bases). Trimming removed 5 bases at V and 8 bases at J, with 15 bases between. The germline CDR1 and CDR2 sequences are MGHDK and SYGVNS. The CDR3 spans 14 residues. The CDR3 loop is CASSLAGNQGELFF. The CDR3 DNA reads as TGTGCCAGCAGTTTGGCCGGGAACCAAGGGGAGCTGTTTTTT.

This clone appeared a few times. V usage is TRBV29-1 and J usage is TRBJ1-2; a weak D match, TRBD1 (6 bases). V was cut by 4 bases and J by 2 bases, with 17 bases left in between. The CDR3 sequence is 15 residues long. Germline V gene sequence: CDR1 SQVTM, CDR2 ANQGSEA. CDR3 protein: CSVAGGQTTNYGYTF. For the CDR3, the DNA is TGCAGCGTTGCGGGGGGCCAGACCACCAACTATGGCTACACCTTC.